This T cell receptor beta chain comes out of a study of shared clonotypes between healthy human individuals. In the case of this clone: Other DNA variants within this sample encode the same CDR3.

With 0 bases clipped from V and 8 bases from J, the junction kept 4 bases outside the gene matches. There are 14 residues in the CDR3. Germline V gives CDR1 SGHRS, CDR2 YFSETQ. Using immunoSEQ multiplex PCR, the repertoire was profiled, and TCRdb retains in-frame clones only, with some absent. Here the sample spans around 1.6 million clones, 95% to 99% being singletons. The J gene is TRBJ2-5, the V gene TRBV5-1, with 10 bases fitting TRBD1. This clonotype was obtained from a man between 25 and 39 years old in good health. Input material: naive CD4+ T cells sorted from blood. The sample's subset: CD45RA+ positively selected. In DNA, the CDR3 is TGCGCCAGCAGCTTGGCCGGGACAGGGGAAACCCAGTACTTC. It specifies CASSLAGTGETQYF.